The sequence of this T cell receptor beta chain was determined in a study of blood T cells in healthy people across ages. Study in general: Using template switching, researchers captured about one barcoded beta molecule for each two T cells.

Germline assignment: CDR1 MNHEY and CDR2 SVGAGI. The V gene end was trimmed by 5 bases and the J gene end by 10 bases; junction bases not matched to a gene: 7. This CDR3 region has 13 residues. The draw of peripheral blood yielded roughly 9.4 milliliters from each donor. Study-wide points: More naive CD4+ cells and higher diversity marked long-lived donors relative to aged donors.

Using a J-beta primer mix together with a sample-barcoded 5' primer, a second PCR was run for about 6 to 11 cycles. TCRdb re-called the 5' RACE reads with MiXCR, one entry per CDR3 protein. The sample consists of about 730,000 distinct CDR3 sequences, around 40% of them appearing once. Comment on this clonotype: The target antigen is unknown.

Input material: blood. The origin of this receptor is a woman between 55 and 75 years old in good health. V and J are TRBV6-5 and TRBJ1-4; the match to TRBD1 covers 7 bases. The CDR3 region has the DNA TGTGCCAGCAGTGGGACAGCCGAGGGAAAACTGTTTTTT. As protein: CASSGTAEGKLFF.